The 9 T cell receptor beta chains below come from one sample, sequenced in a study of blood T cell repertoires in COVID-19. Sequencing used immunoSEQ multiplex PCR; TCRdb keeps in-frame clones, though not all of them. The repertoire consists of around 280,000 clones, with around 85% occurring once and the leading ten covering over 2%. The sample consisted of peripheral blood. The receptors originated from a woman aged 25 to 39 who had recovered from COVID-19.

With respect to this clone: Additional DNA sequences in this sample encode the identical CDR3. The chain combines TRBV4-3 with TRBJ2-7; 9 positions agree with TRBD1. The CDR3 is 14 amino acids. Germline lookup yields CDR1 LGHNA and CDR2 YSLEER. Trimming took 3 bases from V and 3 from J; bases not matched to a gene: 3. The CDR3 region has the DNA TGCGCCAGCAGCCAGGGACAGGGAAGCTACGAGCAGTACTTC. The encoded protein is CASSQGQGSYEQYF.

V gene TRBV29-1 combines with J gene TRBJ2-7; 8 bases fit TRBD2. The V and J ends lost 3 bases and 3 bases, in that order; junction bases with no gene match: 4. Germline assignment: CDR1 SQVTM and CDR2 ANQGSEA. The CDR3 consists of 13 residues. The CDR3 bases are TGCAGCGTTGAGGGACTAGTCGGCTACGAGCAGTACTTC. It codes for CSVEGLVGYEQYF.

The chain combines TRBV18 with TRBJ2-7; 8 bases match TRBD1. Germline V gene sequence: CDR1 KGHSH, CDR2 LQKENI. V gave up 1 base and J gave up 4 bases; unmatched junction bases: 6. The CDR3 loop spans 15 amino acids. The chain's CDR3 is CASSPRTGNLYEQYF. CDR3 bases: TGTGCCAGCTCACCACGGACAGGGAATTTGTACGAGCAGTACTTC. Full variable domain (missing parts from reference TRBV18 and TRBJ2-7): NAGVMQNPRHLVRRRGQEARLRCSPMKGHSHVYWYRQLPEEGLKFMVYLQKENIIDESGMPKERFSAEFPKEGPSILRIQQVVRGDSAAYFCASSPRTGNLYEQYFGPGTRLTVT.

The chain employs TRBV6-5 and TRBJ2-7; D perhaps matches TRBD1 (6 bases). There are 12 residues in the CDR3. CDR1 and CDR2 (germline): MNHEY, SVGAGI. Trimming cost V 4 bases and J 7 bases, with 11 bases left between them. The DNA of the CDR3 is TGTGCCAGCAGTTCGGGTCAGGGGGAGCAGTACTTC. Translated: CASSSGQGEQYF.

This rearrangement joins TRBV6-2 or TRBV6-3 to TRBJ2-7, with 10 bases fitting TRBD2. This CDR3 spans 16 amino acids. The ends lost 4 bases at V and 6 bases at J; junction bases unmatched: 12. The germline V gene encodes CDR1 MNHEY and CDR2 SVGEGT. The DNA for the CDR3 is TGTGCCAGCAGTTCCCCCCGACTAGCGGGTCTGGGCGAGCAGTACTTC. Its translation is CASSSPRLAGLGEQYF.

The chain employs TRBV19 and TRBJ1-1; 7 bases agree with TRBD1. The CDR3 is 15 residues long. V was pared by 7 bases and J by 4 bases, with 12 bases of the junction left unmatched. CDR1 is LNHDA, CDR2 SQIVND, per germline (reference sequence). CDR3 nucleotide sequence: TGTGCCAGTACCAGCCTGACAGGGATGGGCACTGAAGCTTTCTTT. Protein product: CASTSLTGMGTEAFF.

CDR3 DNA sequence: TGTGCCAGTACCCTTAGCGGGAGGGGGGCCGGGGAGCTGTTTTTT. Its protein is CASTLSGRGAGELFF. V gene TRBV19 combines with J gene TRBJ2-2; TRBD2 matches at 11 bases. CDR3 size: 15 residues. Germline V lookup: CDR1 LNHDA, CDR2 SQIVND (reference sequence). Trimming cost V 7 bases and J 6 bases; bases outside gene matches: 7. The entire variable domain, with the rest obtained from reference TRBV19 and TRBJ2-2, is as follows: DGGITQSPKYLFRKEGQNVTLSCEQNLNHDAMYWYRQDPGQGLRLIYYSQIVNDFQKGDIAEGYSVSREKKESFPLTVTSAQKNPTAFYLCASTLSGRGAGELFFGEGSRLTVL.

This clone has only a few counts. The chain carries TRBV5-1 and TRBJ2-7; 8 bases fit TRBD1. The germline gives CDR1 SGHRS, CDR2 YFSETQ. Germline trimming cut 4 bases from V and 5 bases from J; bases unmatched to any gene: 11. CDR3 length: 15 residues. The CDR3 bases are TGCGCCAGCAGCCTGCTGGGACAGGCATTTGACGAGCAGTACTTC. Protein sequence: CASSLLGQAFDEQYF.

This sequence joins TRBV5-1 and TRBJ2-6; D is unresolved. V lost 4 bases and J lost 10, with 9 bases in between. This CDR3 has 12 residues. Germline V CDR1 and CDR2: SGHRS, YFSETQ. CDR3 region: CASSEPGNVLTF. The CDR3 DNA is TGCGCCAGCAGCGAACCCGGGAACGTCCTGACTTTC. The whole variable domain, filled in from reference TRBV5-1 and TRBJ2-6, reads KAGVTQTPRYLIKTRGQQVTLSCSPISGHRSVSWYQQTPGQGLQFLFEYFSETQRNKGNFPGRFSGRQFSNSRSEMNVSTLELGDSALYLCASSEPGNVLTFGAGSRLTVL.